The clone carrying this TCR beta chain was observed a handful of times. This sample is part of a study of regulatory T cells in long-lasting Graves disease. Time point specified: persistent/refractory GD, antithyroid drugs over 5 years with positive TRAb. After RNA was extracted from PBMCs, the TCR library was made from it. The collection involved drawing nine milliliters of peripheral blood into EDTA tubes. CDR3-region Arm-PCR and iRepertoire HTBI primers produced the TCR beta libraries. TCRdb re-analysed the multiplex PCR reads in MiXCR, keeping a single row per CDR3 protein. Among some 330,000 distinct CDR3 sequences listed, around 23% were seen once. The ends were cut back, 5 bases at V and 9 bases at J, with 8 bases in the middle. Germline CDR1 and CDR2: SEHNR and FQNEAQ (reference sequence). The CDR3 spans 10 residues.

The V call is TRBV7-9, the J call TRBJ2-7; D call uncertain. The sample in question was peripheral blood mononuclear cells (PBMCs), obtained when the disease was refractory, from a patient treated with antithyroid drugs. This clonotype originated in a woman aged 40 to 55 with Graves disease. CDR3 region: CASSPELQYF. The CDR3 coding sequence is TGTGCCAGCAGCCCGGAATTGCAGTACTTC.